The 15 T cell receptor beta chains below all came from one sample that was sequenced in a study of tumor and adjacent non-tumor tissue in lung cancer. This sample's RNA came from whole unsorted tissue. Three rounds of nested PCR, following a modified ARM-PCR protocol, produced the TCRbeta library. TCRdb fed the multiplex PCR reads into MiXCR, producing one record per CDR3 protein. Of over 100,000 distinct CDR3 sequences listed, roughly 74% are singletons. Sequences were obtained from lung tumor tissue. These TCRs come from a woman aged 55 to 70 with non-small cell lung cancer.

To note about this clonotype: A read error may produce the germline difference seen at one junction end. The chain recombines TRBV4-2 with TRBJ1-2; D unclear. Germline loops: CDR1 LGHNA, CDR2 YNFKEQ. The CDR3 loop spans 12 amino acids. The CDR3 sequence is CASSKENYAYTF. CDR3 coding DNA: TGTGCCAGCTCCAAGGAAAACTATGCCTACACCTTC.

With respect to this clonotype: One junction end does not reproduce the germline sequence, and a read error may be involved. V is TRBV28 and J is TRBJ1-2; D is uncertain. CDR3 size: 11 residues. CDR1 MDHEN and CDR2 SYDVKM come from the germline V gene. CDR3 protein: CVSDNTCGYTF. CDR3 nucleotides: TGTGTCAGCGATAACACTTGTGGCTACACCTTC.

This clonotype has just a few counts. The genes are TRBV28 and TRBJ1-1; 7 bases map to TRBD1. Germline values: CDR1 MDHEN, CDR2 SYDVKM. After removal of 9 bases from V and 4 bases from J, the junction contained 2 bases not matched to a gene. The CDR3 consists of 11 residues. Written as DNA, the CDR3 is TGTGCCAGTTACAGGGGCACTGAAGCTTTCTTT. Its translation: CASYRGTEAFF.

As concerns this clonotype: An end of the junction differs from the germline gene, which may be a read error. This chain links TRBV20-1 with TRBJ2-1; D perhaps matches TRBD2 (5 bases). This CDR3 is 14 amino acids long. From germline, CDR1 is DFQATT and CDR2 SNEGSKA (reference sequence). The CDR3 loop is CSAMEYLDYNKQFF. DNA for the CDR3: TGCAGTGCTATGGAATACCTAGACTACAATAAGCAGTTCTTC.

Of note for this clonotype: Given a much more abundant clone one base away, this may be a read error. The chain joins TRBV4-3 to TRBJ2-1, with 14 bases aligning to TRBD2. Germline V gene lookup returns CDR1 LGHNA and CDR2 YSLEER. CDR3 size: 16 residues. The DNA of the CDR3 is TGCGCCAGCAGCCCCCACGGGACTAGCGGGAGTAATGAGCGGTTCTTC. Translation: CASSPHGTSGSNERFF.

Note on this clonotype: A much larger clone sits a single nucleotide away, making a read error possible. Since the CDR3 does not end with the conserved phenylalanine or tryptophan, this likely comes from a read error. The CDR3 loop reads CASSARTGGRELFL. In nucleotides, the CDR3 is TGTGCCAGCAGCGCCCGGACAGGGGGCCGGGAGCTGTTTTTA. V and J are TRBV13 and TRBJ2-2, with 11 bases fitting TRBD1. With V trimmed by 5 bases and J by 9 bases, 5 bases remained unmatched. This CDR3 contains 14 residues. Germline lookup yields CDR1 PRHDT and CDR2 FYEKMQ (reference sequence).

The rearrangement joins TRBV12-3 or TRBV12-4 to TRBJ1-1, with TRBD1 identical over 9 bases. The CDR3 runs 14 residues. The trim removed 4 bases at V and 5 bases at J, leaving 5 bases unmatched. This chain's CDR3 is CASSYVTGGTEAFF. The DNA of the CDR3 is TGTGCCAGCAGTTACGTGACAGGGGGAACTGAAGCTTTCTTT.

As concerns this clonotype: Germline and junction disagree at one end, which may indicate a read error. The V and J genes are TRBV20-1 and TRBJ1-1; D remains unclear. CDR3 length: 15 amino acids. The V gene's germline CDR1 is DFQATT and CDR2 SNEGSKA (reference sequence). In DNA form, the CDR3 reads TGCAATGCTAGTGGGTATGTGCTTCCGGACTCTGAAGCTCTCTTT. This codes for CNASGYVLPDSEALF.

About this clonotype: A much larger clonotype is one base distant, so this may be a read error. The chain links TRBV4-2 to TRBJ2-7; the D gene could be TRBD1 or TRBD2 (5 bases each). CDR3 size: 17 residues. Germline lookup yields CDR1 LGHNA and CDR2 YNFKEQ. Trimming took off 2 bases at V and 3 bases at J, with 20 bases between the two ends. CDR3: CASSQLDLGESGYEQYF. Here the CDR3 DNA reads TGTGCCAGCAGCCAACTCGATTTGGGGGAGAGTGGCTACGAGCAGTACTTC.

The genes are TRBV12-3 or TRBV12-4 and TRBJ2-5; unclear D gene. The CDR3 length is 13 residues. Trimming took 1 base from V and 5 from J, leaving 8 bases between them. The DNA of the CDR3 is TGTGCCAGCAGTTTAGGACCCAACGAGACCCAGTACTTC. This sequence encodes CASSLGPNETQYF.

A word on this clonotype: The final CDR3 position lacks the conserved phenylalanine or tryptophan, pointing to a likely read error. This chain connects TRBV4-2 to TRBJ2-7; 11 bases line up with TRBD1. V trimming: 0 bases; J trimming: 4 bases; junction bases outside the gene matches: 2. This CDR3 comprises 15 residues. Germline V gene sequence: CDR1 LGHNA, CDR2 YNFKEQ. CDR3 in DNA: TGTGCCAGCAGCCAAGAGGGACAGGGGGTGTACGAGCAGTACTCC. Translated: CASSQEGQGVYEQYS.

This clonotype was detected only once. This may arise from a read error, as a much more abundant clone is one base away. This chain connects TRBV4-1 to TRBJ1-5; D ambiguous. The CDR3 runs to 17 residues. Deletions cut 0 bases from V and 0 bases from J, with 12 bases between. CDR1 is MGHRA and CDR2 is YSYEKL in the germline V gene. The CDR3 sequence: CASSQDSQPCSNQPQHF. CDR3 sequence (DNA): TGCGCCAGCAGCCAAGATAGCCAGCCATGTAGCAATCAGCCCCAGCATTTT.

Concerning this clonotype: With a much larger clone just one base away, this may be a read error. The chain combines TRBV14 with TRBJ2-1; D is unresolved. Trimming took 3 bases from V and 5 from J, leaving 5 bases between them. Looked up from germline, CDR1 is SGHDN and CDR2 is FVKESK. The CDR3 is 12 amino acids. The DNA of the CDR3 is TGTGCCAGCAGCCACGACAACAATGAGCAGTTCTTC. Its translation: CASSHDNNEQFF.

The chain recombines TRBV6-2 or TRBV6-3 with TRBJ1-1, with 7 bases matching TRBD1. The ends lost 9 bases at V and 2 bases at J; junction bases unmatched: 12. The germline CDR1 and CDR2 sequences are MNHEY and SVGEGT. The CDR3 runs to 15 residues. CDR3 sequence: CARSVGGLTNTEAFF. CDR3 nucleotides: TGTGCCAGAAGCGTAGGGGGCTTGACTAACACTGAAGCTTTCTTT.

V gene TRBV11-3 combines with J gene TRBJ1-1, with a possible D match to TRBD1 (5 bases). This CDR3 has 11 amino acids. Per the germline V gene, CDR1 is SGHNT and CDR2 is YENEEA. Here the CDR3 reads CGSGTDIEAFF. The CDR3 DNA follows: TGTGGATCGGGCACGGACATTGAAGCTTTCTTT.